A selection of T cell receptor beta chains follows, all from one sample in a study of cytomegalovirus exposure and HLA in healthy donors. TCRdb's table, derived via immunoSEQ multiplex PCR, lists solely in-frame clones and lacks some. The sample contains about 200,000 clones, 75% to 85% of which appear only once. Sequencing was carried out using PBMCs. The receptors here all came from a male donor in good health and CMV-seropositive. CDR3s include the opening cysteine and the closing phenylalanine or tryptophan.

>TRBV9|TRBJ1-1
CASSVAADTEAFF
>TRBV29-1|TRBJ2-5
CSVQTSGETQYF
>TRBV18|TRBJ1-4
CASSPPGTGGLFF
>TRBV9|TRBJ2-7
CASSASTGGFGEQYF
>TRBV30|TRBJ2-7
CAWSGTYEQYF
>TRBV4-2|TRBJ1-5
CASSQQGFNQPQHF
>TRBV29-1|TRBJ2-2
CSVGASGNTGELFF
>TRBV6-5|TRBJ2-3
CASSSQGTGSTDTQYF
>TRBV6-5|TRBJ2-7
CASRFDRGPYEQYF
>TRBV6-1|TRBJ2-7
CASSDRGGPYEQYF
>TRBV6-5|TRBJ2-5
CASTYGETQYF
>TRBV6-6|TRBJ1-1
CASSPLGGGNTEAFF
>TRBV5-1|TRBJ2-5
CASSWRTGFQETQYF
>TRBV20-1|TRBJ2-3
CSVGLEYTQYF
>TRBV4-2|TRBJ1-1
CASSQEVLQGAPGTYEAFF
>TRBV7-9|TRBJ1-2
CARGEVQGLDGYTF
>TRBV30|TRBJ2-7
CAYKSTSGKAYEQYF
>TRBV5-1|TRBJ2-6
CASQGLAGANVLTF
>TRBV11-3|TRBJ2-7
CASSLGTSYEQYF
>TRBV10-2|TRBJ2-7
CASTTYTYEQYF
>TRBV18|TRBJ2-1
CASSPNEIGRRDEQFF
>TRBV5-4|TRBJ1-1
CASSSPGQALNTEAFF
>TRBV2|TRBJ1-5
CASGGLNLGNQPQHF
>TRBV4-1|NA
CASSQEIAGGTYEQYF
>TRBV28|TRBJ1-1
CASSLPYTEAFF
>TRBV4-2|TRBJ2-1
CASSQASGSKDEQFF
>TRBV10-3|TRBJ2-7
CAIRSGQGSSYEQYF
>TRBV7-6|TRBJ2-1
CASSLRAGSLYNEQFF
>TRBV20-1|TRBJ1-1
CKARENTEAFF
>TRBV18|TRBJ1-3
CASSHNRESGNTIYF
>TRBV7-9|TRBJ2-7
CASSSGLYEQYF
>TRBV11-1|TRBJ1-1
CASSYRGRVFEAFF
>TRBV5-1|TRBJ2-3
CASSVGQGATDTQYF
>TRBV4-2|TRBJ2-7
CASSQDGGFPYEQYF
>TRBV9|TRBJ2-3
CASSPWTSASTDTQYF
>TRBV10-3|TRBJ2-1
CAVRGLVNEQFF
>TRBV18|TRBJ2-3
CASSPGTGEADTQYF
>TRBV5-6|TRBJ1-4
CASSPGNEKLFF
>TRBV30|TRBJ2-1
CAQSSGNTCEQFF
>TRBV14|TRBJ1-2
CASSHTGWHGYTF
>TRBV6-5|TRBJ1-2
CASSYGQQSGYTF
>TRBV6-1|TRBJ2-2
CASSKGLANTGELFF
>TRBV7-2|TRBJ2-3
CASSLRAGSDTQYF
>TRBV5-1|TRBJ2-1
CASSYSGGVNEQFF
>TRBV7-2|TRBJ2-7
CASSSGWAGGPWDEQYF